This T cell receptor (beta chain) comes out of a study of response to subunit inactivated influenza vaccine. Study conclusions and caveats: After each seasonal influenza vaccination, few new T cells are recruited, the authors suggested.

One entry per CDR3 protein, called by TCRdb with MiXCR from the RT-PCR reads. This table holds approximately 700,000 distinct CDR3 sequences, approximately 14% found once. A remark on this clonotype: The antigen is unknown.

The germline gives CDR1 MDHEN, CDR2 SYDVKM. Trimming removed 0 bases at V and 1 base at J, with 6 bases between. The CDR3 is 14 residues long. Sequenced material: PBMCs from blood, taken about 13 days after vaccination. V is TRBV28 and J is TRBJ1-1, with D possibly TRBD1 on 5 matching bases. The receptor was derived from a man aged 50 to 60 who received an inactivated influenza vaccine. CDR3 sequence (DNA): TGTGCCAGCAGTTTATGGGGGACGAACACTGAAGCTTTCTTT. Residues: CASSLWGTNTEAFF.